This T cell receptor (beta chain) derives from a study of shared clonotypes between healthy human individuals. The study, taken as a whole, reports: Shared clonotypes: about 4.6% naive CD4, roughly 4% naive CD8, less than 2.5% memory CD4, about 0.4% memory CD8. Though the depth was large, rarefaction showed that sorted-subset sequencing was incomplete.

This CDR3 contains 15 residues. Between the trimmed V and J ends, which lost 2 bases and 8 bases, there was a span of 16 bases. CDR1 and CDR2 from the germline V gene are MGHRA and YSYEKL. The DNA input per sorted-subset replicate PCR was about 190 ng, corresponding to 30,000 or so T cell genomes. Authors' methods: ImmunoSEQ output lacked quality scores and full-length reads, limiting matched filtering. The data were produced by immunoSEQ multiplex PCR, yet TCRdb's version contains in-frame clones alone and is incomplete. Clone size and the V and J calls come from that table; the DNA yielded D and trimming. This repertoire shows about 2.4 million clones, 93% found once; its top ten account for approximately 0.36%. On this clone itself: As yet, its antigen is unknown.

The rearrangement uses TRBV4-1 and TRBJ2-4; D gene uncertain. The sequenced material came from naive CD4+ T cells from PBMCs. Subset meaning: CD45RA+ positively selected. The TCR originated in a man between 18 and 29 years old in good health. Some clones in this sample may be carry-over from other donors' samples. The CDR3 region is CASSQLFGGNDIQYF. CDR3 nucleotides: TGCGCCAGCAGCCAACTTTTCGGTGGCAACGACATTCAGTACTTC.